This note documents a single T cell receptor (beta chain) sequence. The target antigen is unknown. V dropped 6 bases and J dropped 5; count of bases not matched to a gene: 9. The V gene's germline CDR1 is MRHNA and CDR2 SNTAGT. CDR3 length equals 15 residues. This record comes from a study of OX40 agonist ivuxolimab in advanced cancers. Study-wide background: Recorded diagnoses for dose-escalation patients were hepatocellular carcinoma, melanoma, renal cell or head and neck cancer. A history of anti-PD-1, anti-PD-L1 or anti-CTLA-4 therapy was acceptable, and about 37% had some.

Study observations and caveats: The antigen specificity of the peripheral T cells (those that were expanded) was not determined. At doses 0.1 to 3.0 mg/kg, CD4+ and CD8+ clones expanded.

Profiling relied on immunoSEQ multiplex PCR, and the TCRdb table lists in-frame clones only, not all of them. There are tens of thousands of clones in the sample; roughly nine tenths occur only once, and roughly 11% lies in the top ten. The rearrangement links TRBV6-4 to TRBJ2-5, with 10 bases that match TRBD2. Sequenced here: CD4+ or CD8+ T cells sorted from blood, sampled in a trial of the OX40 agonist ivuxolimab. The source of this sequence is an adult with an advanced solid tumor such as melanoma, head and neck, liver or kidney cancer. The CDR3 region is CASSRAGGPGETQYF. The CDR3 DNA is TGTGCCAGCAGCCGAGCGGGAGGGCCTGGTGAGACCCAGTACTTC.